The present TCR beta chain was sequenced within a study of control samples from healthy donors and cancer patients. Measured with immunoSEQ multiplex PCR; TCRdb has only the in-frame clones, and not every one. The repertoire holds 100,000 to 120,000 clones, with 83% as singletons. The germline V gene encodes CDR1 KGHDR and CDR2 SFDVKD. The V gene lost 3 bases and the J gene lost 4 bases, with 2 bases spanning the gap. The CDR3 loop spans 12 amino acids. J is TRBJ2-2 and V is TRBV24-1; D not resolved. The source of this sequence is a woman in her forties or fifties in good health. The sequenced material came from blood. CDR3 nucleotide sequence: TGTGCCACCAGTGATGGCACCGGGGAGCTGTTTTTT. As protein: CATSDGTGELFF.